The clone carrying this TCR beta chain turned up a few times. What it recognizes is unknown. Per the germline V gene, CDR1 is MGHRA and CDR2 is YSYEKL. The CDR3 loop spans 12 amino acids. V was pared by 0 bases and J by 5 bases, with 5 bases between. TCRdb re-derived calls from the 5' RACE reads in MiXCR, one entry per CDR3 protein. The table records more than 400,000 distinct CDR3 sequences, about 5.4% of them present only once. The record originates from a study of CD8 T cells in ankylosing spondylitis. The study's findings and limits: Apparently characteristic of ankylosing spondylitis blood was a TCR beta motif (eight highly homologous variants).

The sample comprised blood, either unsorted or a sorted T cell fraction (not recorded which). This rearrangement joins TRBV4-1 to TRBJ2-7; no clear D gene. This receptor was obtained from a male donor with ankylosing spondylitis. This CDR3 reads CASSQEGHEQYF. The CDR3 coding sequence is TGCGCCAGCAGCCAAGAGGGTCACGAGCAGTACTTC.